This T cell receptor (beta chain) was found in a study of T-cell reconstitution after alpha-beta-depleted transplantation in children. This clonotype was recorded a few times. Unique molecular identifiers tagged the TCRbeta library. TCRdb reprocessed the PCR reads via MiXCR and lists one record per CDR3 protein. The data contain some 280,000 distinct CDR3 sequences, 9.9% of them singletons. This CDR3 contains 15 residues. The ends lost 8 bases at V and 4 bases at J; junction bases unmatched: 11. Germline CDR1 reads MNHNS; CDR2 reads SASEGT. The gene calls are TRBV6-1 and TRBJ2-3, with 8 bases fitting TRBD2. This TCR derives from a human donor who donated a stem cell graft to a child with SCID. The sample in question was PBMCs from the stem cell graft donor, obtained from the stem cell graft. CDR3 sequence reads: CASQKGSGAPDTQYF. DNA for the CDR3: TGTGCCAGCCAAAAGGGTAGCGGGGCCCCAGATACGCAGTATTTT.